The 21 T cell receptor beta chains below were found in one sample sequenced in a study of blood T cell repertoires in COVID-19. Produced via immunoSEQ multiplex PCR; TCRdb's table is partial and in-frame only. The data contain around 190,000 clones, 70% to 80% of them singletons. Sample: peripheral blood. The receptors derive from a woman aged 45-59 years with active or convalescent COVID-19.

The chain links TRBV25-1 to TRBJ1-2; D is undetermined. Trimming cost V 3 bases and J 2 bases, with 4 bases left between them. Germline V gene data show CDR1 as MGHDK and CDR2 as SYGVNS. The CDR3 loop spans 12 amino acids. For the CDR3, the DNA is TGTGCCAGCAGTGACAGAAACTATGGCTACACCTTC. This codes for CASSDRNYGYTF.

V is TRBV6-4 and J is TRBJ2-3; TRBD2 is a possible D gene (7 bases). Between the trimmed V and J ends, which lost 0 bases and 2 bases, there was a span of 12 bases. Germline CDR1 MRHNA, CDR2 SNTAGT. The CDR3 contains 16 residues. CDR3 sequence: CASSDSAGAHTDTQYF. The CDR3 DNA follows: TGTGCCAGCAGTGACTCGGCGGGGGCCCACACAGATACGCAGTATTTT.

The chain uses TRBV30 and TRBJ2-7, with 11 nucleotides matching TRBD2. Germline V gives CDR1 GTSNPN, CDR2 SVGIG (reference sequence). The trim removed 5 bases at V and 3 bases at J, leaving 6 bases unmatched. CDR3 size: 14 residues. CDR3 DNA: TGTGCCTGGGGACCGGGACTAGCGGTCTACGAGCAGTACTTC. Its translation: CAWGPGLAVYEQYF.

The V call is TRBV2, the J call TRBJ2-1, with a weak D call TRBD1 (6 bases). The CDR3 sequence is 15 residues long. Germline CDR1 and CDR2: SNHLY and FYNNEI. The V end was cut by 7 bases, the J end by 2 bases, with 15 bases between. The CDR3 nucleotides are TGTGCCAGCAAGGGGGAGTCAGGGGCCTACAATGAGCAGTTCTTC. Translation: CASKGESGAYNEQFF.

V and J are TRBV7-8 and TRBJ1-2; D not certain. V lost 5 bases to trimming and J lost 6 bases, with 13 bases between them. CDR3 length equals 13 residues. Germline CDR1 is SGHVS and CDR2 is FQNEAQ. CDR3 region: CASSPAGGNGYTF. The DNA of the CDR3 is TGTGCCAGCAGCCCAGCGGGAGGGAATGGCTACACCTTC.

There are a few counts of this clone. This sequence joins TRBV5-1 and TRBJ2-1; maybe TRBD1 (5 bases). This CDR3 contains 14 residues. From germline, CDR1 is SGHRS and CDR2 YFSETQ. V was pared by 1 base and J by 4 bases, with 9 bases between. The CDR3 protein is CASSLTRDYNEQFF. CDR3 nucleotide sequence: TGCGCCAGCAGCTTGACCAGGGATTACAATGAGCAGTTCTTC.

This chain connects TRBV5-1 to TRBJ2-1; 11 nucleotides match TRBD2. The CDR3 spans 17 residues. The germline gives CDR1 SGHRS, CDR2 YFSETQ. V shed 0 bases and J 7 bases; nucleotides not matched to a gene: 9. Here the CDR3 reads CASSLAPGLAGGNEQFF. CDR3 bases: TGCGCCAGCAGCTTGGCCCCTGGGCTAGCGGGGGGAAATGAGCAGTTCTTC.

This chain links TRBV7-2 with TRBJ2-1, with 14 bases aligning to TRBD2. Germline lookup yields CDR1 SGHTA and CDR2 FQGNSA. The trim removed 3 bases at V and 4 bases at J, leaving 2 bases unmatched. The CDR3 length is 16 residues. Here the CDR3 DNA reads TGTGCCAGCAGCTTTAGACTAGCGGGGGGGTACAATGAGCAGTTCTTC. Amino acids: CASSFRLAGGYNEQFF.

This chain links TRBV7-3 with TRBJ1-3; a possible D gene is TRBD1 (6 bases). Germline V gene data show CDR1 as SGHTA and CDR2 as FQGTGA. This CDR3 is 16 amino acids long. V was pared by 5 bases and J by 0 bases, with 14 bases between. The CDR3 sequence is CASSLGDRSSGNTIYF. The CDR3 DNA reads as TGTGCCAGCAGCCTAGGCGACAGGTCCTCTGGAAACACCATATATTTT.

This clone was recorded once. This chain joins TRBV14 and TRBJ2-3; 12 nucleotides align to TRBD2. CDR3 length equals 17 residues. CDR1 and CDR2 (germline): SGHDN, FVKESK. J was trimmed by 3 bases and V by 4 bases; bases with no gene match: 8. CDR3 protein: CASSRRLAGDATDTQYF. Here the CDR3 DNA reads TGTGCCAGCAGCCGTCGACTAGCGGGGGATGCGACAGATACGCAGTATTTT.

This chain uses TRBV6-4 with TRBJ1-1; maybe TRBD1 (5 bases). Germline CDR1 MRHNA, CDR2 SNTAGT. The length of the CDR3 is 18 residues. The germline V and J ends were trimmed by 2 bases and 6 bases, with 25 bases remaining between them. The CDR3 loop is CASSDTLVLSTGFAEAFF. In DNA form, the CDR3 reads TGTGCCAGCAGTGACACCCTTGTTTTGAGTACAGGATTCGCTGAAGCTTTCTTT.

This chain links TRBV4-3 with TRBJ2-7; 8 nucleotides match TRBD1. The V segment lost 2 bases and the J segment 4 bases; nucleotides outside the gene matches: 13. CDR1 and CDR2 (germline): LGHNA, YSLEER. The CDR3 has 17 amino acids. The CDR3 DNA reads TGCGCCAGCAGCCAATCTGTGACCGGGACAGGTGTATACGAGCAGTACTTC. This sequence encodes CASSQSVTGTGVYEQYF.

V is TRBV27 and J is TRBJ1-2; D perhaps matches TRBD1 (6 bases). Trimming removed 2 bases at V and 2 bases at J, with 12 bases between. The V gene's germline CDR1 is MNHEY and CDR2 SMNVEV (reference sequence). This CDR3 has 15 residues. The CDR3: CASSLGGARNYGYTF. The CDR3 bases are TGTGCCAGCAGTTTAGGGGGGGCGCGGAACTATGGCTACACCTTC.

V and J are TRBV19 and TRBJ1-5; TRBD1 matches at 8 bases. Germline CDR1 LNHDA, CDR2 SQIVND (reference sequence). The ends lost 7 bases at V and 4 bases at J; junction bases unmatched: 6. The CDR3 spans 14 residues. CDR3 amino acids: CASNGQGSNQPQHF. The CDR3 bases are TGTGCCAGTAACGGACAGGGTTCGAATCAGCCCCAGCATTTT.

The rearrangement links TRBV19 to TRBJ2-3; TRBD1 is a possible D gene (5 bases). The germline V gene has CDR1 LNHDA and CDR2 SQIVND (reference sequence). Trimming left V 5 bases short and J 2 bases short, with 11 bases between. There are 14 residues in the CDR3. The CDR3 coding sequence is TGTGCCAGTAGTCGGACAAGCTCCACAGATACGCAGTATTTT. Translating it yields CASSRTSSTDTQYF. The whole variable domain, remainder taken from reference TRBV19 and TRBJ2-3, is DGGITQSPKYLFRKEGQNVTLSCEQNLNHDAMYWYRQDPGQGLRLIYYSQIVNDFQKGDIAEGYSVSREKKESFPLTVTSAQKNPTAFYLCASSRTSSTDTQYFGPGTRLTVL.

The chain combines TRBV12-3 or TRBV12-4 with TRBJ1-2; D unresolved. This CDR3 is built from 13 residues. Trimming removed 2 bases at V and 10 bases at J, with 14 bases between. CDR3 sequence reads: CASSLLLGVFYTF. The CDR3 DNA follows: TGTGCCAGCAGTTTATTATTGGGAGTGTTCTACACCTTC.

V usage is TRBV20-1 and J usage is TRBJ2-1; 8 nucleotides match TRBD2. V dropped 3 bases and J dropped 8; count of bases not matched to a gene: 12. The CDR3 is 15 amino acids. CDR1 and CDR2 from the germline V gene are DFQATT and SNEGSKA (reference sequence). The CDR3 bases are TGCAGTGCTAGTGGTACTAGCGGTGGGTGGTATGAGCAGTTCTTC. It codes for CSASGTSGGWYEQFF.

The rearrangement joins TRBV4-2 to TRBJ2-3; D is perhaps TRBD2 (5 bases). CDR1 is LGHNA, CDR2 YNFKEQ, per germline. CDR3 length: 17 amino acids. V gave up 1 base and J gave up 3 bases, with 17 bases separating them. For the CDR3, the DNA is TGTGCCAGCAGCCAAGCGGTGCGAGCGGCCCTAACAGATACGCAGTATTTT. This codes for CASSQAVRAALTDTQYF.

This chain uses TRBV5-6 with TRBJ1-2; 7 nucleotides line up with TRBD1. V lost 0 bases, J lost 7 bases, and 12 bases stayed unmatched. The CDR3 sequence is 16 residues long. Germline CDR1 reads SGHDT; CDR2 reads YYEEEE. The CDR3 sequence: CASSLVPGGHPSGYTF. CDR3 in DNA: TGTGCCAGCAGCTTGGTTCCAGGGGGTCATCCGAGTGGCTACACCTTC.

The chain's CDR3 is CASSSQLAGVYEQFF. In DNA form, the CDR3 reads TGTGCCAGCAGTAGTCAACTAGCGGGAGTCTATGAGCAGTTCTTC. This sequence joins TRBV2 and TRBJ2-1, with 11 bases that match TRBD2. The V gene's germline CDR1 is SNHLY and CDR2 FYNNEI. V shed 5 bases and J 8 bases; nucleotides not matched to a gene: 8. This CDR3 is 15 amino acids long.

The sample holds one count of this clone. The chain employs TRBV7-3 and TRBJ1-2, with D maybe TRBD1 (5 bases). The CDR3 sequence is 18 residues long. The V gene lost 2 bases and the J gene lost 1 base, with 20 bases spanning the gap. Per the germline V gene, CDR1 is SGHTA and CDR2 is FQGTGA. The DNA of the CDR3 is TGTGCCAGCAGCTTAGCTCACAAGGGGAGGGGCGGTAACTATGGCTACACCTTC. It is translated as CASSLAHKGRGGNYGYTF.